This T cell receptor beta chain is from a study of blood T cells in healthy people across ages (dated by TCRdb to about 2015). Broadly, across the study: Template switching captured roughly one uniquely barcoded TCR beta cDNA molecule per two T cells in model experiments. Age-related changes in TCR beta repertoire diversity were measured in the study by deep sequencing normalized with unique cDNA molecular identifiers. The donors were divided into four age groups: young (average 16 years), middle-aged (roughly 42), aged (about 56) and long-lived (82). To avoid experimental bias, donors of different ages were distributed randomly across sequencing lanes. For two donors (one aged 18 to 29 and one aged 80 or older), the study analyzed two additional independent replicas of 1 million unique cDNA reads from the same blood draw.

Study-wide findings and limitations: Because the CMV infection status of the donors was unknown, age-related changes in expanded clonotypes may potentially have been confounded. Bulk unsorted PBMC profiling prevented conclusive comparison of naive and antigen-experienced compartments. Estimates of total diversity based on one million sequenced T cells were considered lower bounds and underestimates. There was a strong correlation between observed TCR beta diversity and the percentage of naive T cells measured by flow cytometry. Compared with the aged group, the long-lived group had more naive CD4+ T cells, fewer expanded clones and increased TCR diversity, suggesting age selection. Observed TCR beta diversity per million T cells fell roughly linearly with age, and a significant reduction was already apparent by age around 44.

Trimming removed 4 bases from V and 3 bases from J; the gene matches leave 7 bases unexplained. Measured from the cysteine to the phenylalanine, the CDR3 is 15 residues long. The CDR3 DNA has 45 bases and is translated from base 1. As encoded in the germline V gene (reference sequence), CDR1 is MNHNY while CDR2 is SVGAGI. The donors were under 40 Caucasian individuals from Russia, aged roughly 6 to 100 years, who were systemically healthy. Each donor gave about 11 milliliters of peripheral blood, drawn into EDTA-treated Vacutainer tubes. Ficoll-Paque density-gradient centrifugation was used to isolate PBMCs, with at least 6.5 million per sample. Total RNA was extracted from PBMCs with Trizol reagent, with at least 6 micrograms obtained per sample. For every donor, an aliquot of PBMCs went through flow cytometry to measure the percentages of naive CD45RAhigh/CD27high T cells. The library was built by means of 5' RACE. TCRdb names Illumina HiSeq 2500 as the instrument used. A second PCR of roughly 6 to 11 cycles was performed with a sample-barcoded 5' primer and a J-beta primer mix. A unique molecular identifier was introduced onto each TCR beta cDNA molecule by a template-switch 5' adaptor carrying 12 random nucleotides. Each sample yielded at least 3 million CDR3-containing paired-end reads. All of the RNA was converted into first-strand cDNA using the Mint cDNA synthesis kit, with a TRBC-specific oligonucleotide serving as the primer. After uracil-DNA glycosylase treatment, a first 18-cycle PCR used universal primers M1SS and BC2_uni_R on all cDNA. In the original analysis: For normalization, 1 million high-quality reads were randomly selected from each sample, with every read carrying a distinct molecular identifier. Reads with shared molecular identifiers were discarded instead of being binned into consensus sequences. MiTCR, with a Q25 quality threshold and the strictest error-elimination algorithm, was used for CDR3 identification, clonotype clustering and error correction. Lower-bound total TCR beta diversity was estimated with a nonparametric unseen species model using Euler transformation. In TCRdb, the public reads were trimmed at Q25 with fastp and aligned with MiXCR, with productive beta chains retained. Each entry is one CDR3 protein sequence, shown with its most common DNA and genes. What appears here as the V and J calls and clone size reflects TCRdb's work, not the paper's. This sample has roughly 1,700,000 distinct CDR3 sequences in its table, and 25% to 30% of those were observed once. The ten largest clonotypes hold 7.7% of the sample.

On this clonotype: It has no known antigen specificity. Base qualities are missing; no much larger clone stands one base away.

What was sequenced was blood. This receptor chain uses TRBV6-6 and TRBJ2-3; TRBD1 fits 7 bases in the junction. This receptor was identified in a woman in her 30s in good health. CDR3 region: CASSSLGQETDTQYF. The sequenced DNA: TGTGCCAGCAGTTCCCTCGGACAGGAGACAGATACGCAGTATTTT.